Below, 25 T cell receptor beta chains from the same sample are listed, as sequenced in a study of blood T cell repertoires in COVID-19. Measured with immunoSEQ multiplex PCR; TCRdb has only the in-frame clones, and not every one. In the table there are about 190,000 clones, nearly 90% of which are singletons. The sequencing input was peripheral blood. The source is a man between 50 and 59 years old with acute or convalescent COVID-19.

The rearrangement joins TRBV28 to TRBJ2-2; D is uncertain. CDR3 size: 13 residues. Germline V gene data show CDR1 as MDHEN and CDR2 as SYDVKM. Deletions cut 6 bases from V and 3 bases from J, with 8 bases between. Written as DNA, the CDR3 is TGTGCCAGCAGCCACACCTACACCGGGGAGCTGTTTTTT. It is translated as CASSHTYTGELFF.

The V call is TRBV19, the J call TRBJ1-5; no firm D call. V gave up 5 bases and J gave up 7 bases, with 9 bases separating them. The germline gives CDR1 LNHDA, CDR2 SQIVND (reference sequence). CDR3 length: 12 residues. For the CDR3, the DNA is TGTGCCAGTAGTCGGGTGAAGCAGCCCCAGCATTTT. Amino acid sequence: CASSRVKQPQHF.

Here the CDR3 DNA reads TGTGCCAGCCGAGGACAGCAGAGTACCCCCTATGGCTACACCTTC. Protein sequence: CASRGQQSTPYGYTF. The rearrangement uses TRBV9 and TRBJ1-2; possibly TRBD1 for D (6 bases). V was clipped by 7 bases and J by 4 bases, with 20 bases between them. The CDR3 runs 15 residues. The germline gives CDR1 SGDLS, CDR2 YYNGEE. The full variable domain, completed using reference TRBV9 and TRBJ1-2, is DSGVTQTPKHLITATGQRVTLRCSPRSGDLSVYWYQQSLDQGLQFLIQYYNGEERAKGNILERFSAQQFPDLHSELNLSSLELGDSALYFCASRGQQSTPYGYTFGSGTRLTVV.

V gene TRBV11-2 combines with J gene TRBJ2-1, with D perhaps TRBD2 (6 bases). V gave up 2 bases and J gave up 4 bases, with 15 bases separating them. Germline V gene data show CDR1 as SGHAT and CDR2 as FQNNGV. The length of the CDR3 is 16 residues. As DNA, the CDR3 is TGTGCCAGCAGCTTATTCCTCGGGACTGAATACAATGAGCAGTTCTTC. As protein: CASSLFLGTEYNEQFF.

The V and J genes are TRBV5-5 and TRBJ2-7, with D tentatively TRBD1 (6 bases). The CDR3 runs 14 residues. Between the trimmed V and J ends, which lost 0 bases and 2 bases, there was a span of 9 bases. Germline CDR1 and CDR2: SGHKS and YYEKEE (reference sequence). The CDR3 DNA reads as TGTGCCAGCAGCTTGGTTGCAGGGGCCTACGAGCAGTACGTC. Translating gives CASSLVAGAYEQYV.

This chain uses TRBV18 with TRBJ2-2; D gene uncertain. CDR3 length equals 12 residues. Deletions cut 3 bases from V and 3 bases from J, with 2 bases between. Looked up from germline, CDR1 is KGHSH and CDR2 is LQKENI. CDR3 in DNA: TGTGCCAGCTCACCCTACACCGGGGAGCTGTTTTTT. Translation: CASSPYTGELFF.

This sequence joins TRBV5-1 and TRBJ1-1; 9 nucleotides agree with TRBD1. The CDR3 covers 15 residues. Germline CDR1 reads SGHRS; CDR2 reads YFSETQ. V trimming: 4 bases; J trimming: 0 bases; junction bases outside the gene matches: 4. The CDR3 DNA is TGCGCCAGCAGCCCGGGACAGGGCTTGAACACTGAAGCTTTCTTT. It encodes CASSPGQGLNTEAFF.

This clone was recorded a few times. CDR3 region: CASSTERGREYSNQPQHF. CDR3 DNA: TGTGCCAGTAGTACGGAGAGGGGGAGGGAATATAGCAATCAGCCCCAGCATTTT. This chain links TRBV19 with TRBJ1-5, with D perhaps matching TRBD1 (6 bases). The CDR3 extends over 18 amino acids. Trimming pared 4 bases from V and 0 bases from J, leaving 19 bases between. Germline V lookup: CDR1 LNHDA, CDR2 SQIVND (reference sequence).

V gene TRBV18 combines with J gene TRBJ2-1; D might be TRBD2 (5 bases). This CDR3 contains 16 residues. V shed 3 bases and J shed 4 bases, with 16 bases lying between them. Germline-derived CDR1 and CDR2 are KGHSH and LQKENI. CDR3 nucleotide sequence: TGTGCCAGCTCACCTGGGCCCAACGGGATATACAATGAGCAGTTCTTC. This gives the protein CASSPGPNGIYNEQFF.

V and J are TRBV7-6 and TRBJ2-3; D is uncertain. V shed 5 bases and J shed 5 bases, with 11 bases lying between them. There are 13 residues in the CDR3. Germline loops: CDR1 SGHVS, CDR2 FNYEAQ. CDR3 region: CASSLPNRDTQYF. The DNA for the CDR3 is TGTGCCAGCAGCCTACCTAACCGAGATACGCAGTATTTT.

The genes are TRBV18 and TRBJ1-4; D is undetermined. Per germline, CDR1 KGHSH and CDR2 LQKENI. The CDR3 loop spans 13 amino acids. V shed 3 bases and J shed 4 bases, with 6 bases lying between them. This CDR3 reads CASSPRGNEKLFF. The CDR3 DNA reads TGTGCCAGCTCACCCCGGGGTAATGAAAAACTGTTTTTT.

The rearrangement joins TRBV6-5 to TRBJ1-2, with 12 positions matching TRBD1. With 6 bases clipped from V and 2 bases from J, the junction kept 4 bases outside the gene matches. This CDR3 contains 15 residues. Germline V CDR1 and CDR2: MNHEY, SVGAGI. The CDR3 sequence: CASRSGTGGNYGYTF. CDR3 in DNA: TGTGCCAGCAGATCCGGGACAGGGGGCAACTATGGCTACACCTTC.

This rearrangement joins TRBV28 to TRBJ2-1; D remains ambiguous. Germline CDR1 reads MDHEN; CDR2 reads SYDVKM. Between the trimmed V and J ends, which lost 5 bases and 4 bases, there was a span of 12 bases. The CDR3 totals 14 residues. CDR3: CASSATQAYNEQFF. The CDR3 DNA sequence: TGTGCCAGCAGTGCCACTCAAGCTTACAATGAGCAGTTCTTC.

V and J are TRBV9 and TRBJ2-7; TRBD2 matches at 8 bases. The CDR3 runs to 18 residues. Trimming took 4 bases from V and 3 from J; bases not matched to a gene: 18. Germline lookup yields CDR1 SGDLS and CDR2 YYNGEE. The CDR3 sequence: CASSRQPGGVTGSYEQYF. In DNA, the CDR3 is TGTGCCAGCAGCCGACAGCCGGGGGGGGTGACGGGAAGCTACGAGCAGTACTTC.

The chain is built from TRBV6-5 and TRBJ2-2; D call uncertain. From germline, CDR1 is MNHEY and CDR2 SVGAGI. The CDR3 loop spans 15 amino acids. V shed 2 bases and J shed 7 bases, with 14 bases lying between them. CDR3 in amino acids: CASSYQYGSGGELFF. The CDR3 coding sequence is TGTGCCAGCAGTTACCAATACGGTTCGGGCGGGGAGCTGTTTTTT.

The V and J genes are TRBV12-5 and TRBJ2-1; 7 nucleotides align to TRBD2. The CDR3 covers 17 residues. Germline CDR1 reads LGHNT; CDR2 reads FRNRAP. V lost 2 bases to trimming and J lost 2 bases; unmatched junction nucleotides: 9. Written as DNA, the CDR3 is TGTGCTAGTGGTTTGAGTTGGGAGGGTTTAGCCTACAATGAGCAGTTCTTC. Its translation: CASGLSWEGLAYNEQFF.

The rearrangement uses TRBV11-3 and TRBJ2-1; 13 positions agree with TRBD2. This CDR3 contains 19 residues. Per the germline V gene, CDR1 is SGHNT and CDR2 is YENEEA. V was pared by 3 bases and J by 7 bases, with 15 bases of the junction left unmatched. CDR3 amino acids: CASSLRRLAGGPRDNEQFF. The CDR3 DNA is TGTGCCAGCAGCTTGAGAAGACTAGCGGGGGGACCGCGGGATAATGAGCAGTTCTTC.

The chain has TRBV5-6 and TRBJ2-3; 8 positions match TRBD1. Germline-derived CDR1 and CDR2 are SGHDT and YYEEEE. V lost 4 bases, J lost 9 bases, and 13 bases stayed unmatched. CDR3 length: 15 amino acids. CDR3 in amino acids: CASSQPGQEFRTQYF. Here the CDR3 DNA reads TGTGCCAGCAGCCAACCGGGACAGGAGTTTCGGACGCAGTATTTT.

Written as DNA, the CDR3 is TGTGCCAGCAGCGTAGGTTCTATGGACCATGGAGGTCTTGGCTACACCTTC. Translated: CASSVGSMDHGGLGYTF. V usage is TRBV9 and J usage is TRBJ1-2; unclear D gene. Trimming shortened V by 0 bases and J by 7 bases, and 22 bases separated the two germline ends. CDR1 SGDLS and CDR2 YYNGEE come from the germline V gene. CDR3 length: 17 amino acids.

Only a few counts were recorded for this clone. The rearrangement links TRBV1 to TRBJ2-3; the table names TRBD2, a call not compared with the DNA. TRBV1 is a known pseudogene. The CDR3 runs 16 residues. The CDR3 spells CTSHQPMGSGTDTQYF. CDR3 nucleotides: TGCACCAGCCACCAACCTATGGGGAGTGGGACAGATACGCAGTATTTT.

J is TRBJ2-5 and V is TRBV12-3 or TRBV12-4, with TRBD2 as a possible D gene (6 bases). The CDR3 is 13 residues long. V was pared by 1 base and J by 7 bases, with 10 bases between. Written as DNA, the CDR3 is TGTGCCAGCAGTTTAGGCGGGGCCGGGACCCAGTACTTC. Translated: CASSLGGAGTQYF.

This clone was seen only a few times. The chain links TRBV28 to TRBJ1-4; possible D gene TRBD1, 5 bases. Germline V gives CDR1 MDHEN, CDR2 SYDVKM. Trimming shortened V by 4 bases and J by 2 bases, and 8 bases separated the two germline ends. This CDR3 contains 14 residues. Here the CDR3 reads CASSWGTTNEKLFF. The CDR3 nucleotides read TGTGCCAGCAGTTGGGGGACTACTAATGAAAAACTGTTTTTT.

The chain employs TRBV4-1 and TRBJ2-5; D gene unclear. Germline values: CDR1 MGHRA, CDR2 YSYEKL. The CDR3 extends over 15 amino acids. Between the trimmed V and J ends, which lost 0 bases and 5 bases, there was a span of 13 bases. CDR3 bases: TGCGCCAGCAGCCAAGATGTGGCAGGTGGGGAGACCCAGTACTTC. This codes for CASSQDVAGGETQYF.

The gene calls are TRBV28 and TRBJ1-2; D call uncertain. V dropped 3 bases and J dropped 8 bases, with 16 bases sitting between them. Per germline, CDR1 MDHEN and CDR2 SYDVKM. The CDR3 has 14 residues. DNA for the CDR3: TGTGCCAGCAGTTTTGGGCCGGCCGCACGGGGCTACACCTTC. It translates to CASSFGPAARGYTF.

This chain connects TRBV5-1 to TRBJ2-1; D perhaps matches TRBD2 (5 bases). Looked up from germline, CDR1 is SGHRS and CDR2 is YFSETQ. The V end lost 1 base, the J end lost 8 bases, and 13 bases lay between the germline ends. CDR3 size: 14 residues. The CDR3 region is CASSLSGRLYEQFF. CDR3 bases: TGCGCCAGCAGCTTGTCGGGAAGGTTGTATGAGCAGTTCTTC.